The 9 T cell receptor beta chains in this list originate from one sample, sequenced in a study of T cell repertoires in cytomegalovirus infection. TCRdb recomputed calls from the reads with MiXCR, one row per CDR3 protein. The sample has just over 150,000 distinct CDR3 sequences; about a quarter are singletons. Input material: PBMCs. These receptors originate from a human donor in good health (CMV status not recorded). Some clones in this sample may be carry-over from other donors' samples.

V and J are TRBV28 and TRBJ2-1, with 12 bases that match TRBD2. Looked up from germline, CDR1 is MDHEN and CDR2 is SYDVKM. Germline trimming cut 6 bases from V and 6 bases from J; bases unmatched to any gene: 9. The CDR3 has 16 amino acids. CDR3: CASSSTTSGSFNEQFF. DNA of the CDR3: TGTGCCAGCAGCTCCACGACTAGCGGGAGCTTCAATGAGCAGTTCTTC.

In this sample, this clonotype turned up a few times. The chain has TRBV7-2 and TRBJ1-1; D might be TRBD1 (5 bases). The CDR3 consists of 15 residues. Trimming cost V 1 base and J 5 bases, with 14 bases left between them. Per germline, CDR1 SGHTA and CDR2 FQGNSA. CDR3 DNA: TGTGCCAGCAGCTTAGTATCCCAGGGAAGAACTGAAGCTTTCTTT. Translated: CASSLVSQGRTEAFF.

Comment on this clonotype: A single base separates this from a much larger clone, so it may be a read error. The V and J genes are TRBV28 and TRBJ1-5; the match to TRBD1 covers 9 bases. The CDR3 spans 18 residues. Germline CDR1 MDHEN, CDR2 SYDVKM. As DNA, the CDR3 is TGTGCCAGCAGTGCCGGGACAGGGTCTCTTCGGGGCAATCAGCTCCAGCATTTT. This translates into CASSAGTGSLRGNQLQHF.

The gene calls are TRBV29-1 and TRBJ1-1; 7 bases are shared with TRBD1. Losses at the gene ends were 6 bases for V and 4 bases for J; bases not matched to a gene: 5. CDR3 length: 12 residues. The V gene's germline CDR1 is SQVTM and CDR2 ANQGSEA. Here the CDR3 reads CSVTGSGTEAFF. DNA of the CDR3: TGCAGCGTGACAGGGTCTGGCACTGAAGCTTTCTTT.

V and J are TRBV28 and TRBJ1-2, with 8 bases matching TRBD1. The V gene end was trimmed by 6 bases and the J gene end by 9 bases; junction bases not matched to a gene: 18. Germline V lookup: CDR1 MDHEN, CDR2 SYDVKM. CDR3 length equals 16 residues. CDR3 DNA: TGTGCCAGCAGCAATGTGCCGGGACAGGTTAATTATCGCTACACCTTC. This codes for CASSNVPGQVNYRYTF.

V gene TRBV11-2 combines with J gene TRBJ1-1; maybe TRBD1 (5 bases). V was trimmed by 3 bases and J by 4 bases, leaving 15 bases between them. This CDR3 region has 15 residues. From germline, CDR1 is SGHAT and CDR2 FQNNGV. The CDR3 bases are TGTGCCAGCAGCTTGTTACCGGGGGGGGTCACTGAAGCTTTCTTT. Translating it yields CASSLLPGGVTEAFF.

This rearrangement joins TRBV7-2 to TRBJ2-2; 10 bases align to TRBD2. The length of the CDR3 is 17 residues. V lost 0 bases to trimming and J lost 4 bases; unmatched junction nucleotides: 5. In germline, CDR1 is SGHTA, CDR2 FQGNSA. The CDR3 loop reads CASSLAVRTSGTGELFF. The CDR3 region has the DNA TGTGCCAGCAGCTTAGCGGTCAGGACTAGCGGCACCGGGGAGCTGTTTTTT.

This clonotype has a handful of counts. The rearrangement joins TRBV6-6 to TRBJ2-3; 8 bases fit TRBD2. V shed 5 bases, J shed 2 bases, and the junction held 3 bases outside the gene matches. CDR3 length equals 14 residues. Germline-derived CDR1 and CDR2 are MNHNY and SVGAGI (reference sequence). The CDR3, as DNA: TGTGCCAGCAGTAGCGGGGGAAACACAGATACGCAGTATTTT. Protein: CASSSGGNTDTQYF.

The chain recombines TRBV28 with TRBJ2-7; 8 bases fit TRBD1. J was trimmed by 0 bases and V by 3 bases; bases with no gene match: 4. The CDR3 extends over 15 amino acids. The V gene's germline CDR1 is MDHEN and CDR2 SYDVKM. The CDR3 reads CASSFLGTGSYEQYF. The CDR3 coding sequence is TGTGCCAGCAGTTTCTTGGGGACAGGCTCCTACGAGCAGTACTTC.